This T cell receptor beta chain was captured by sequencing in a study of blood T cell repertoires in COVID-19. Study overall: Sites in the United States, Italy and Spain provided acute and convalescent COVID-19 samples. Nucleic acid was either cDNA or gDNA, and it came from T cells, B-cell-depleted T cells, or PBMCs.

Germline values: CDR1 MNHEY, CDR2 SMNVEV (reference sequence). Losses at the gene ends were 4 bases for V and 4 bases for J; bases not matched to a gene: 9. This CDR3 comprises 17 residues. Seattle patients were enrolled while actively infected and followed longitudinally. Repertoires were generated with immunoSEQ multiplex PCR, while TCRdb's copy carries only in-frame clones and drops some. Of about 160,000 clones listed, 70% to 85% are singletons. The chain uses TRBV27 and TRBJ2-1, with TRBD2 identical over 11 bases. Material for sequencing was peripheral blood. The source of this sequence is a woman in her thirties or forties with COVID-19, enrolled during active disease. The CDR3 coding sequence is TGTGCCAGCAGTTCCCTGACTAGCGGGATAGGGTACAATGAGCAGTTCTTC. Translation: CASSSLTSGIGYNEQFF.